This TCR beta chain comes out of a study of blood T cell repertoires in COVID-19. Study summary: There were acute and convalescent COVID-19 samples, and they came from the United States, Italy and Spain.

Original methodology: From reference gene primer amplification, estimates of nucleated cell counts were derived. The method was immunoSEQ multiplex PCR; TCRdb's version includes in-frame clones alone and lacks a portion of them. The DNA was the basis for D and trimming; V, J and clone size are from that table. The sample has about 80,000 clones; 82% are singletons. The CDR3 runs to 15 residues. The germline V gene has CDR1 SGHTA and CDR2 FQGNSA. Trimming took 5 bases from V and 4 from J; bases not matched to a gene: 7. The receptor's source is a human donor in a cohort sampled during active COVID-19. The rearrangement joins TRBV7-2 to TRBJ2-7; 11 nucleotides align to TRBD2. Sequenced sample: peripheral blood. The CDR3 spells CASSPWASGGYEQYF. CDR3 in DNA: TGTGCCAGCAGCCCATGGGCTAGCGGGGGGTACGAGCAGTACTTC.